The source of this TCR beta chain is a study of shared clonotypes between healthy human individuals. Assay: immunoSEQ multiplex PCR; the TCRdb copy retains only in-frame clones and omits some. This table has around 2,000,000 clones, just under 95% appearing once. This CDR3 contains 16 residues. The germline gives CDR1 SGHVS, CDR2 FQNEAQ. V gave up 0 bases and J gave up 2 bases; unmatched junction bases: 5. CD8 cells regarded as naive lacked CD45RO, were positively chosen for CCR7, and omitted terminally differentiated effector memory CD45RA+ cells. The sample consisted of naive CD8+ T cells sorted from blood. This clonotype originated in a man between 18 and 29 years old in good health. The chain joins TRBV7-8 to TRBJ2-5, with 8 bases identical to TRBD2. The CDR3 nucleotides are TGTGCCAGCAGCTTAGCGTACACTAGCGGACAAGAGACCCAGTACTTC. This translates into CASSLAYTSGQETQYF.